This TCR beta chain was identified during a study of OX40 agonist ivuxolimab in advanced cancers. Study-level results: Compared with CD4+, CD8+ T cells on average had more expanded clones.

The table came from immunoSEQ multiplex PCR; TCRdb's copy has only in-frame clones and leaves some out. The sample yields 5,100 or so clones, approximately 59% seen once. The CDR3 extends over 10 amino acids. The germline V and J ends were trimmed by 9 bases and 4 bases, with 6 bases remaining between them. This clone is medium-sized in the sample. As yet, its antigen is unknown. This material consisted of CD4+ or CD8+ T cells sorted from blood, taken in a trial of the OX40 agonist ivuxolimab. This clonotype originated in an adult with an advanced solid tumor such as melanoma, head and neck, liver or kidney cancer. The chain has TRBV23-1 and TRBJ1-1; D may be TRBD1 (6 bases). TRBV23-1 has ORF status, its function being uncertain. The CDR3, as DNA: TGCGCCAGAGGGGGCACTGAAGCTTTCTTT. Its protein is CARGGTEAFF.